This TCR beta chain comes out of a study of monozygotic twins with cystic fibrosis (dated by TCRdb to the early 2020s). Looking at the study overall: Barcoded libraries were prepared from three micrograms of fragmented DNA with roughly 14 PCR cycles. TCR beta repertoires were compared within and between 16 monozygotic twin pairs with cystic fibrosis so that genetic influence on V and J gene usage could be assessed. Made up mostly of children and adolescents, the cohort included ten female and six male twin pairs ranging in age from about 2.0 to 36.4 years, with a median of roughly 9.1 years. On the day of blood sampling, twins were ranked among about 960 cohort participants for weight-for-height and for FEVPerc (FEV1 disease centile). Data for three of the twin pairs had already been reported earlier in a different context.

TCR beta CDR3 regions were amplified by multiplex PCR using the immunoSEQ immune profiling system, following the manufacturer's instructions. An Illumina NextSeq system was used to carry out the sequencing. In the paper's pipeline: Sequence data were processed on the immunoSEQ Analyzer platform, and clonality was computed as the square root of Simpson's index of productive rearrangements. Similarity in V and J usage was measured by Jensen-Shannon distance, and OLGA was used to compute CDR3 generation probabilities. The immuneACCESS database (August 2020) and VDJdb (December 2020) were searched for shared CDR3 sequences. The clones in this table, taken by TCRdb from immuneACCESS, are in-frame only. Not every clone is retained; where verified, under half of the shortfall comes from an unresolved V gene, and the cause of the rest is unknown. For V, J and clone size, that table is used; D and trimming come from the DNA. Present in this sample are roughly 30,000 clones, roughly 90% of which were seen just once. Approximately 1% of the sample goes to the ten largest clones.

At the junction V is shortened by 4 bases and J by 7 bases, with 8 bases in between. Including cysteine and phenylalanine, the CDR3 has 12 amino acids. Only the CDR3 part of the read is kept: 36 bases, read in frame from the first base. According to the germline V gene, CDR1 reads SGDLS and CDR2 reads YYNGEE. General conclusions and limits of the study: The cohort was small, and the number of shared CDR3s showed no association with age, concordance or disease severity. Significantly higher nucleotide-identical clonotype sharing was observed within monozygotic CF twin pairs than between unrelated CF individuals (P = 0.000026, Mann-Whitney). V gene usage was most similar to the co-twin for 13 of 16 pairs, and J usage for 8 of 16 pairs, suggesting genetic constraints. Simpson clonality tended to be low (median approximately 0.01), which suggests a naive-dominated repertoire, although clonality was higher in the most severely affected patients.

The twin pairs came from the European Cystic Fibrosis Twin and Sibling Study Cohort, a cohort that recruited patients from 150 to 200 CF clinics across 14 European countries. Zygosity and CFTR genotype were verified in-house, and zygosity was tested by multiplex PCR of nine short tandem repeat loci. Peripheral blood was sampled from each twin, with clinical parameters recorded on the day of blood sampling. Genomic DNA was isolated from peripheral blood cells with phenol/chloroform and kept in TE buffer at 4 degrees C. Worth noting for this clone: There is no known antigen for this receptor. The record has no base qualities; no much larger clone is one base away.

The receptor was derived from a girl aged 2 to 9 with cystic fibrosis. The chain was built from TRBV9 and TRBJ2-2; the D gene cannot be named for sure. Material: blood. The CDR3 protein is CASSPPVGELFF. The bases are TGTGCCAGCAGCCCCCCCGTCGGGGAGCTGTTTTTT.